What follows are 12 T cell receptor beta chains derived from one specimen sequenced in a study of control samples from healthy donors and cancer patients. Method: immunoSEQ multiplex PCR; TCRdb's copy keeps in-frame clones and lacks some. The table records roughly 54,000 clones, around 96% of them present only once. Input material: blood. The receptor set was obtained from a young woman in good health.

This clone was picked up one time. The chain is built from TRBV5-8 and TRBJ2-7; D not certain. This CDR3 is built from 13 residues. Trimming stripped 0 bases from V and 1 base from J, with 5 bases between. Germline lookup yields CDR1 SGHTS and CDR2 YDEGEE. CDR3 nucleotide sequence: TGTGCCAGCAGCTTGGCCCGATCCTACGAGCAGTACTTC. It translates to CASSLARSYEQYF.

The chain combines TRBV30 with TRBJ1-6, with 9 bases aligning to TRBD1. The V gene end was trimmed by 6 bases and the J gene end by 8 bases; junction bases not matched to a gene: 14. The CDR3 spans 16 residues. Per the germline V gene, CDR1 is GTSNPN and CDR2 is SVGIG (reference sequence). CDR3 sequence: CACRDRATAFYSPLHF. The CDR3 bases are TGTGCCTGTCGGGACAGGGCAACAGCCTTCTATTCACCCCTCCACTTT.

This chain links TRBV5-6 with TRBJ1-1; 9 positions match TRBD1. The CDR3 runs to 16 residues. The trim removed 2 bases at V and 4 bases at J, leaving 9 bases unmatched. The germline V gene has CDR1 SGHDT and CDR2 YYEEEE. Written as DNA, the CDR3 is TGTGCCAGCAGCTTACCCGGACAGGGGAAAAGCACTGAAGCTTTCTTT. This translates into CASSLPGQGKSTEAFF.

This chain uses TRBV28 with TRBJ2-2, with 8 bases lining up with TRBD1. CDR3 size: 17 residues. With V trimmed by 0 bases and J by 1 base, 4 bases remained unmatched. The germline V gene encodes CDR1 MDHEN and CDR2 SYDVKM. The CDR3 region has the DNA TGTGCCAGCAGTTTATGGCAGGGGGCGCAGAACACCGGGGAGCTGTTTTTT. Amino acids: CASSLWQGAQNTGELFF.

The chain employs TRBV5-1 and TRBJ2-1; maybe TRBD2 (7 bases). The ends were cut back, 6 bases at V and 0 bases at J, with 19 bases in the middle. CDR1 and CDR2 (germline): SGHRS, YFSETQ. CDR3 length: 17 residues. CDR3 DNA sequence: TGCGCCAGCAAGGGGGGGTCGGTGGCGAGCTCCTACAATGAGCAGTTCTTC. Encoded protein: CASKGGSVASSYNEQFF.

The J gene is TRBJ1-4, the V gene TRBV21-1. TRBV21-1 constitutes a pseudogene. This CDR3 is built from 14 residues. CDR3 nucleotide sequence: TGTGCCAGCAGCAAAGCGCGGAGGGTTGAAAAACTGTTTTTT. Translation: CASSKARRVEKLFF.

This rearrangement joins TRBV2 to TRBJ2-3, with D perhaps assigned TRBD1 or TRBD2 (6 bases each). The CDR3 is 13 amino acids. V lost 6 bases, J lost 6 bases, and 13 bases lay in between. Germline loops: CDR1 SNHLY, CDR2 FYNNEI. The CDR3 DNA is TGTGCCAGCAGAGGGGGGCTTGGTGATACGCAGTATTTT. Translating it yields CASRGGLGDTQYF.

DNA of the CDR3: TGTGCCAGCGGGGGGGGGACGCCTAATGAAAAACTGTTTTTT. Residues: CASGGGTPNEKLFF. V and J are TRBV3-1 (or the pseudogene TRBV3-2) and TRBJ1-4, with D maybe TRBD1 (5 bases). CDR3 length: 14 amino acids. Germline-derived CDR1 and CDR2 are LGHDT and YNNKEL (reference sequence). The V gene lost 8 bases and the J gene lost 3 bases, with 13 bases spanning the gap.

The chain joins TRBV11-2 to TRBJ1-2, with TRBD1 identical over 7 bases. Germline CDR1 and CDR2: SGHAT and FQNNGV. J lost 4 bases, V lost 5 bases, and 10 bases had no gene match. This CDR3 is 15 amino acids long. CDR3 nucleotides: TGTGCCAGCAGCCCTAGACAGGGAAGCTCCTATGGCTACACCTTC. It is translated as CASSPRQGSSYGYTF.

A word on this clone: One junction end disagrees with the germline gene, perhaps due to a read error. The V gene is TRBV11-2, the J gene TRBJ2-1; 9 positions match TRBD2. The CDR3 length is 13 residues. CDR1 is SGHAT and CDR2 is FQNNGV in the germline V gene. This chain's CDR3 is CASSHLFSGSFVF. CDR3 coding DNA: TGTGCCAGCAGCCACCTATTTAGCGGGAGTTTTGTCTTC.

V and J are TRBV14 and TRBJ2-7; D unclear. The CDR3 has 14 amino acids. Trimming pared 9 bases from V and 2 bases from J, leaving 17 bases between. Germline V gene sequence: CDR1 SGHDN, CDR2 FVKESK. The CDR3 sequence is CASSLVSPPYEQYF. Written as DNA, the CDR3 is TGTGCCAGTTCTCTAGTTTCCCCACCCTACGAGCAGTACTTC.

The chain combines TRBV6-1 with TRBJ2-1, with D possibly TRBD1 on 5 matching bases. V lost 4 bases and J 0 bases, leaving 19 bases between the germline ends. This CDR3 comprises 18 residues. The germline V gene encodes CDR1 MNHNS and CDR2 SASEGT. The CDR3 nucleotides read TGTGCCAGCAGTGCTCTTTCCCCCCAGGGCGGCTCCTACAATGAGCAGTTCTTC. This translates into CASSALSPQGGSYNEQFF.